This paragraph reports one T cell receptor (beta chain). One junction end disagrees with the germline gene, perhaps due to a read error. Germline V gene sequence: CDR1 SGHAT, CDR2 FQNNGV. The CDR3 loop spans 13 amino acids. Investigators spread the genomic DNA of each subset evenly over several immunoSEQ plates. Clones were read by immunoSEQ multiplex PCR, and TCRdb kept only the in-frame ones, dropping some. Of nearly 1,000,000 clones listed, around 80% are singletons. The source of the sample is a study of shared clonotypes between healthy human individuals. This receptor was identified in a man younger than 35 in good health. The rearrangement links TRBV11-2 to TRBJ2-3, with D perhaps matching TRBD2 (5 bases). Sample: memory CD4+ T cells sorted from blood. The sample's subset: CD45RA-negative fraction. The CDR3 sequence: CASSLGLVGTQYF. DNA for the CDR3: TGTGCCAGCAGTTTAGGACTCGTGGGTACGCAGTATTTT.